Listed below are T cell receptor beta chains from one sample, sequenced in a study of tissue T cells after allogeneic stem cell transplantation. TCRdb's table, derived via immunoSEQ multiplex PCR, lists solely in-frame clones and lacks some. The sample contains about 25,000 clones, 73% of which appear only once. The sample was tissue from the ileum, taken at autopsy. The receptors stem from a female donor over 55 with lung cancer. CDR3s include the opening cysteine and the closing phenylalanine or tryptophan. Fields, in order: CDR3 length, J gene, V gene, D gene, clone size, CDR3 DNA, CDR3 protein. A D gene is named only where the DNA matches it firmly. The size field is filled for only some rows; it gives once, few, many or a size class.

15 TRBJ1-6 TRBV30 NA NA TGTGCCTGGAGGGTCGGGCCCCGGCGTAATTCACCCCTCCACTTT CAWRVGPRRNSPLHF
14 TRBJ1-2 TRBV7-8 NA NA TGTGCCAGCAGCTTAGCGCCACAGGGTTACGGCTACACCTTC CASSLAPQGYGYTF
16 TRBJ1-2 TRBV3-1/TRBV3-2 NA once TGTGCCAGCAGCCCTCAAGGAACAAGGAGTTTGTACGGCTACACCTTC CASSPQGTRSLYGYTF
16 TRBJ2-3 TRBV5-4 TRBD2 NA TGTGCCAGCAGCTTGGGACTAGCGGGTTCCACAGATACGCAGTATTTT CASSLGLAGSTDTQYF
14 TRBJ1-2 TRBV4-3 NA few TGCGCCAGCAGCCAAGTGGGCAGTGACTATGGCTACACCTTC CASSQVGSDYGYTF
16 TRBJ2-7 TRBV27 TRBD2 few TGTGCCAGCAGTTTGACTCCGACGGTGGGGGGGTACGAGCAGTACTTC CASSLTPTVGGYEQYF
15 TRBJ1-5 TRBV6-5 NA NA TGTGCCAGCAGGTTACGGGCAGCCGACCATCAGCCCCAGCATTTT CASRLRAADHQPQHF
13 TRBJ1-2 TRBV7-2 NA NA TGTGCCAGCAGCTTACAGGGGAGGTATGGCTACACCTTC CASSLQGRYGYTF
13 TRBJ2-7 TRBV18 TRBD2 NA TGTGCCAGCTCACCAGGGGGGGTGAGGGAGCAGTACTTC CASSPGGVREQYF
16 TRBJ2-5 TRBV18 TRBD2 few TGTGCCAGCTCACGTGAGCGGGGGGGCCGGGAAGAGACCCAGTACTTC CASSRERGGREETQYF
16 TRBJ2-5 TRBV4-2 TRBD1 NA TGTGCCAGCAGCCAGGTTGGGACAGCGTACCAAGAGACCCAGTACTTC CASSQVGTAYQETQYF